This entry lists 26 T cell receptor beta chains sequenced from one sample in a study of CD8 T cells in ankylosing spondylitis. TCRdb redid the calling of the 5' RACE reads with MiXCR, one entry per CDR3 protein. The repertoire has just over 150,000 distinct CDR3 sequences, approximately 16% of them found once; the top ten carry approximately 7.8%. The sample taken for sequencing was blood, either unsorted or a sorted T cell fraction (not recorded which). These receptors originate from a male donor with ankylosing spondylitis or in good health (not recorded which).

The CDR3 loop is CASISGFLTEAFF. The CDR3 DNA is TGTGCCAGCATTTCAGGATTTCTAACTGAAGCTTTCTTT. The chain carries TRBV6-5 and TRBJ1-1; no clear D. The V and J ends lost 7 bases and 5 bases respectively, with 14 bases between them. Germline V lookup: CDR1 MNHEY, CDR2 SVGAGI. The CDR3 has 13 amino acids.

V gene TRBV18 combines with J gene TRBJ1-6; a weak D match, TRBD1 (5 bases). V was pared by 0 bases and J by 7 bases, with 13 bases between. The germline CDR1 and CDR2 sequences are KGHSH and LQKENI. The CDR3 is 16 residues long. The CDR3 loop reads CASSPPGLPVNSPLHF. CDR3 in DNA: TGTGCCAGCTCACCACCGGGACTGCCTGTGAATTCACCCCTCCACTTT.

This clonotype came up many times. This chain connects TRBV12-3 or TRBV12-4 to TRBJ2-1; TRBD2 matches at 10 bases. The CDR3 has 16 amino acids. Trimming cost V 6 bases and J 2 bases; bases outside gene matches: 7. CDR3 amino acids: CASSILGLAAYNEQFF. CDR3 bases: TGTGCCAGCAGCATCTTAGGACTAGCGGCCTACAATGAGCAGTTCTTC.

This clonotype was recorded at least ten times. This chain uses TRBV29-1 with TRBJ2-4, with D unresolved. The V end lost 4 bases, the J end lost 4 bases, and 11 bases lay between the germline ends. This CDR3 has 13 residues. The germline V gene has CDR1 SQVTM and CDR2 ANQGSEA. CDR3 DNA sequence: TGCAGCGTTGTTAGTGTCAGAAAAAACATTCAGTACTTC. It codes for CSVVSVRKNIQYF.

Many counts were recorded for this clonotype. The chain recombines TRBV20-1 with TRBJ1-2, with D maybe TRBD1 (5 bases). CDR3 length: 12 residues. Trimming cost V 6 bases and J 4 bases, with 12 bases left between them. Germline lookup yields CDR1 DFQATT and CDR2 SNEGSKA (reference sequence). CDR3 protein: CSATPRAYGYTF. The CDR3 nucleotides are TGCAGTGCCACCCCCAGGGCCTATGGCTACACCTTC.

This clonotype was seen many times. Sequence at one end of the junction differs from germline and may be a read error. The V and J genes are TRBV18 and TRBJ2-1; the match to TRBD1 covers 8 bases. The germline V gene encodes CDR1 KGHSH and CDR2 LQKENI. This CDR3 contains 12 residues. The CDR3 reads CASSPPTGVTIF. CDR3 bases: TGTGCCAGCTCACCACCGACAGGGGTCACCATCTTC.

The rearrangement uses TRBV20-1 and TRBJ2-7; the match to TRBD1 covers 7 bases. The CDR3 covers 13 residues. Looked up from germline, CDR1 is DFQATT and CDR2 is SNEGSKA (reference sequence). CDR3: CSLKPGQPYEQYF. CDR3 DNA: TGCAGCCTCAAACCGGGACAGCCCTACGAGCAGTACTTC.

The chain recombines TRBV28 with TRBJ2-3; D is undetermined. V was pared by 5 bases and J by 6 bases, with 9 bases between. The CDR3 is 12 amino acids. CDR1 and CDR2 (germline): MDHEN, SYDVKM. Here the CDR3 DNA reads TGTGCCAGCAGTACCCCTACGGATACGCAGTATTTT. Translated, it gives CASSTPTDTQYF.

With respect to this clonotype: The junction departs from germline at one end; a sequencing error may be responsible. The chain links TRBV5-6 to TRBJ1-3; 8 bases agree with TRBD1. The CDR3 runs to 12 residues. Germline CDR1 is SGHDT and CDR2 is YYEEEE. CDR3 residues: CTSSGGPGQDDF. In nucleotides, the CDR3 is TGTACCAGCAGCGGCGGTCCGGGACAGGACGACTTT.

This clonotype has ten or more counts. V and J are TRBV10-3 and TRBJ2-2, with 8 bases matching TRBD2. CDR3 size: 16 residues. With V trimmed by 7 bases and J by 7 bases, 14 bases remained unmatched. Germline CDR1 and CDR2: ENHRY and SYGVKD. The CDR3 sequence is CAITENSGSTGGELFF. The CDR3 bases are TGTGCCATCACCGAAAACAGCGGGAGTACCGGCGGGGAGCTGTTTTTT.

This clonotype has more than one count but fewer than ten. V is TRBV7-2 and J is TRBJ2-3; 8 nucleotides match TRBD2. The CDR3 contains 14 residues. V lost 3 bases to trimming and J lost 4 bases; unmatched junction nucleotides: 3. The germline gives CDR1 SGHTA, CDR2 FQGNSA. CDR3 in amino acids: CASSFGLAADTQYF. The CDR3 bases are TGTGCCAGCAGCTTCGGACTAGCAGCAGATACGCAGTATTTT.

This clonotype was detected a few times. The chain recombines TRBV28 with TRBJ1-2; D might be TRBD1 (6 bases). Germline-derived CDR1 and CDR2 are MDHEN and SYDVKM. The V end was cut by 7 bases, the J end by 1 base, with 16 bases between. The CDR3 length is 15 residues. This CDR3 is CASNERGAVNYGYTF. In DNA form, the CDR3 reads TGTGCCAGCAATGAGAGGGGGGCTGTTAACTATGGCTACACCTTC.

This clonotype was counted at least ten times. This rearrangement joins TRBV5-1 to TRBJ2-7; 8 nucleotides align to TRBD1. The CDR3 extends over 15 amino acids. Germline V lookup: CDR1 SGHRS, CDR2 YFSETQ. V shed 2 bases, J shed 5 bases, and the junction held 9 bases outside the gene matches. CDR3 region: CASSFRRTGSHEQYF. CDR3 bases: TGCGCCAGCAGCTTTCGTCGGACAGGGTCCCACGAGCAGTACTTC.

The sample holds a few counts of this clonotype. The chain is built from TRBV5-1 and TRBJ2-7; 9 nucleotides match TRBD1. This CDR3 contains 14 residues. CDR1 SGHRS and CDR2 YFSETQ come from the germline V gene. V trimming: 3 bases; J trimming: 4 bases; junction bases outside the gene matches: 5. The chain's CDR3 is CASSWGQGIYEQYF. In nucleotides, the CDR3 is TGCGCCAGCAGCTGGGGACAGGGTATATACGAGCAGTACTTC.

This clonotype was recorded many times. The rearrangement links TRBV2 to TRBJ2-4, with 12 bases fitting TRBD1. CDR3 length: 16 amino acids. Germline V gene data show CDR1 as SNHLY and CDR2 as FYNNEI. Germline trimming cut 8 bases from V and 6 bases from J; bases unmatched to any gene: 11. CDR3 sequence (DNA): TGTGCCAGCTCTCACACCGGGACAGGGGGCGCAAACATTCAGTACTTC. It translates to CASSHTGTGGANIQYF.

This clonotype was picked up many times. The chain has TRBV12-3 or TRBV12-4 and TRBJ2-7; TRBD1 aligns across 8 bases. The ends lost 5 bases at V and 6 bases at J; junction bases unmatched: 9. The CDR3 runs to 14 residues. The CDR3, as DNA: TGTGCCAGCAGTCGAGACAGGGGTAGACTCGAGCAGTACTTC. Residues: CASSRDRGRLEQYF.

This clonotype was seen a few times. The rearrangement joins TRBV4-2 to TRBJ2-5; 8 bases are a match to TRBD2. With 1 base clipped from V and 5 bases from J, the junction kept 6 bases outside the gene matches. From germline, CDR1 is LGHNA and CDR2 YNFKEQ. The CDR3 extends over 15 amino acids. The DNA for the CDR3 is TGTGCCAGCAGCCAAGGGCTAGCGGGCGGGGAGACCCAGTACTTC. It translates to CASSQGLAGGETQYF.

In this sample, this clonotype turned up many times. V usage is TRBV18 and J usage is TRBJ1-2; D is uncertain. V lost 9 bases to trimming and J lost 6 bases, with 14 bases between them. CDR1 KGHSH and CDR2 LQKENI come from the germline V gene. This CDR3 region has 12 residues. The CDR3, as DNA: TGTGCCAGTTCCGAGACAACTGATGGCTACACCTTC. This codes for CASSETTDGYTF.

This clonotype has only a few counts. The genes are TRBV29-1 and TRBJ2-7; D possibly corresponds to TRBD2 (5 bases). There are 13 residues in the CDR3. Germline lookup yields CDR1 SQVTM and CDR2 ANQGSEA. Between the trimmed V and J ends, which lost 5 bases and 4 bases, there was a span of 15 bases. The CDR3 DNA is TGCAGCGTTCTGAAGGTCGGGGTTTACGAGCAGTACTTC. It specifies CSVLKVGVYEQYF.

This clonotype was counted ten times or more. The V gene is TRBV10-3, the J gene TRBJ2-1; D is perhaps TRBD1 (6 bases). The CDR3 is 15 amino acids. The V gene's germline CDR1 is ENHRY and CDR2 SYGVKD. V was shortened by 6 bases and J by 6 bases, with 18 bases between the two germline ends. The CDR3 bases are TGTGCCATCAGAGGGGGACCTAGCTCGGGCAATGAGCAGTTCTTC. Amino acids: CAIRGGPSSGNEQFF.

This clonotype was counted many times. The chain uses TRBV28 and TRBJ1-1, with 7 bases identical to TRBD1. The V and J ends lost 8 bases and 0 bases, in that order; junction bases with no gene match: 3. Germline V lookup: CDR1 MDHEN, CDR2 SYDVKM. This CDR3 contains 13 residues. As DNA, the CDR3 is TGTGCCAGCCTCGACAGGGTGAACACTGAAGCTTTCTTT. Translation gives CASLDRVNTEAFF.

This clonotype occurred many times. V usage is TRBV20-1 and J usage is TRBJ2-2, with 10 bases matching TRBD1. The V gene end was trimmed by 5 bases and the J gene end by 2 bases; junction bases not matched to a gene: 2. CDR3 length equals 14 residues. Germline V gene data show CDR1 as DFQATT and CDR2 as SNEGSKA (reference sequence). This CDR3 reads CSASTGGNTGELFF. The CDR3 bases are TGCAGTGCTTCGACAGGGGGCAACACCGGGGAGCTGTTTTTT.

This clonotype was picked up many times. The V gene is TRBV5-1, the J gene TRBJ1-5, with D possibly matching TRBD1 (6 bases). V was trimmed by 0 bases and J by 6 bases, leaving 10 bases between them. The germline V gene encodes CDR1 SGHRS and CDR2 YFSETQ. The CDR3 is made up of 14 amino acids. The CDR3: CASSLDRGSQPQHF. The CDR3 DNA is TGCGCCAGCAGCTTGGATAGGGGGAGTCAGCCCCAGCATTTT.

This clonotype has a count of ten or more. The chain joins TRBV20-1 to TRBJ2-3, with D perhaps being TRBD1 or TRBD2 (5 bases each). The germline V and J ends were trimmed by 4 bases and 5 bases, with 16 bases remaining between them. Germline lookup yields CDR1 DFQATT and CDR2 SNEGSKA (reference sequence). The CDR3 has 14 amino acids. The CDR3 DNA reads TGCAGTGCTATGACTGGGAGCACAGGAGATACGCAGTATTTT. It translates to CSAMTGSTGDTQYF.

The rearrangement uses TRBV3-1 and TRBJ2-1; no definite D call. The CDR3 extends over 15 amino acids. Germline V gene lookup returns CDR1 LGHDT and CDR2 YNNKEL (reference sequence). Deletions cut 1 base from V and 10 bases from J, with 17 bases between. The CDR3 coding sequence is TGTGCCAGCAGCCAAGCCCTTCTTTCGAATGCCGAGCAGTTCTTC. Translating it yields CASSQALLSNAEQFF.

This clonotype occurred a few times. The chain employs TRBV7-8 and TRBJ2-1; tentative D call: TRBD2 (5 bases). This CDR3 comprises 14 residues. Germline CDR1 is SGHVS and CDR2 is FQNEAQ. The V end lost 6 bases, the J end lost 6 bases, and 15 bases lay between the germline ends. The chain's CDR3 is CASSGSRAVNEQFF. The CDR3 DNA follows: TGTGCCAGCAGTGGCTCGAGGGCCGTCAATGAGCAGTTCTTC.